This T cell receptor beta chain was documented in a study of CD4+ T cells in melanoma. Study-level points and caveats: CD8+ T cell, macrophage and B cell function reportedly correlated with neoantigen-specific CD4+ T cells. Reportedly, melanoma neoantigen-specific CD4+ T cells showed varied differentiation states.

Data came from immunoSEQ multiplex PCR; TCRdb stores just in-frame clones and leaves some out. The sample yields about 50,000 clones, 89% seen once. Remarks on this clone: Its antigen remains unknown.

Germline CDR1 is KGHSH and CDR2 is LQKENI. V was trimmed by 6 bases and J by 8 bases, leaving 25 bases between them. The CDR3 has 16 residues. The sequencing input was peripheral blood. The chain recombines TRBV18 with TRBJ1-2, with D perhaps TRBD1 (5 bases). This sequence was found in a human donor with melanoma. The CDR3 nucleotides are TGTGCCAGCTCCCCCCAGGGCGGTCTCGTCGACGCCGGCTACACCTTC. As protein: CASSPQGGLVDAGYTF.